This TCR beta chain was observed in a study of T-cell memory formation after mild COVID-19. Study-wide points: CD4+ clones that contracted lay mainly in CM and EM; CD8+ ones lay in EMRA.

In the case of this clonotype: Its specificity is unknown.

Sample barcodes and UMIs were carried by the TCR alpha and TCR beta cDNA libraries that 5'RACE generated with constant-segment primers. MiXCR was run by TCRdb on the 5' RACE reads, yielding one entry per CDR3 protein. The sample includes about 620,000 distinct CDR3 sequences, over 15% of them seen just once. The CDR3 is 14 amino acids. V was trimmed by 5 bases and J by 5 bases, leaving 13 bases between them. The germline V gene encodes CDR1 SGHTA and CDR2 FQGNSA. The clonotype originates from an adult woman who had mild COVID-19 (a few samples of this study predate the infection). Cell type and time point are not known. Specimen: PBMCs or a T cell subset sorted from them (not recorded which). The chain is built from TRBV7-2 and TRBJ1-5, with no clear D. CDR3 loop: CASSPARSHQPQHF. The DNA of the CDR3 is TGTGCCAGCAGCCCCGCAAGGTCACATCAGCCCCAGCATTTT.